The 9 T cell receptor beta chains given below trace back to one sample, sequenced in a study of blood T cell repertoires in COVID-19. The protocol was immunoSEQ multiplex PCR, while the TCRdb copy is restricted to in-frame clones and leaves out a portion. The table records roughly 250,000 clones, about 91% of them present only once. The sample taken for sequencing was PBMCs or T cells enriched from blood (not recorded which). Every receptor here comes from a human donor in a cohort exposed to, infected with or recovered from COVID-19 (not recorded which). The donor label of this sample is uncertain.

The chain employs TRBV6-5 and TRBJ2-3; 15 bases fit TRBD2. CDR1 is MNHEY and CDR2 is SVGAGI in the germline V gene. The junction had 2 bases not matched to a gene; V was cut back by 2 bases and J by 5 bases. There are 16 residues in the CDR3. The CDR3 DNA follows: TGTGCCAGCAGTTACCAGGGACTAGCGGGGGGAGATACGCAGTATTTT. This gives the protein CASSYQGLAGGDTQYF.

This rearrangement joins TRBV18 to TRBJ1-1, with D uncertain. The CDR3 spans 13 residues. The V gene lost 4 bases and the J gene lost 4 bases, with 10 bases spanning the gap. Germline V lookup: CDR1 KGHSH, CDR2 LQKENI. Written as DNA, the CDR3 is TGTGCCAGCTCACGAAGTGAGGGCACTGAAGCTTTCTTT. It specifies CASSRSEGTEAFF.

The chain combines TRBV5-1 with TRBJ1-1; no firm D call. Trimming stripped 0 bases from V and 1 base from J, with 4 bases between. The CDR3 contains 13 residues. Germline CDR1 SGHRS, CDR2 YFSETQ. In nucleotides, the CDR3 is TGCGCCAGCAGCTTGGTAGCGAACACTGAAGCTTTCTTT. It codes for CASSLVANTEAFF.

V and J are TRBV30 and TRBJ1-2, with 9 bases fitting TRBD1. The CDR3 is 12 residues long. The ends lost 4 bases at V and 7 bases at J; junction bases unmatched: 4. Per the germline V gene, CDR1 is GTSNPN and CDR2 is SVGIG (reference sequence). The CDR3 DNA follows: TGTGCCTGGAACAGGGGGCTGGCTGGCTACACCTTC. Its protein is CAWNRGLAGYTF.

The V gene is TRBV7-2, the J gene TRBJ1-3; the D is unclear. The CDR3 runs to 15 residues. V was pared by 2 bases and J by 4 bases, with 12 bases between. Germline V gene data show CDR1 as SGHTA and CDR2 as FQGNSA. In nucleotides, the CDR3 is TGTGCCAGCAGCTTAAACAGCCACTCAGGAAACACCATATATTTT. Translating gives CASSLNSHSGNTIYF.

As concerns this clone: The same CDR3 also results from other DNA sequences found in this sample. The CDR3 sequence: CASTLGQGYGYTF. CDR3 in DNA: TGTGCCAGCACCCTGGGACAGGGTTATGGCTACACCTTC. The rearrangement links TRBV9 to TRBJ1-2; 9 nucleotides match TRBD1. This CDR3 is 13 amino acids long. The trim removed 6 bases at V and 5 bases at J, leaving 5 bases unmatched. From germline, CDR1 is SGDLS and CDR2 YYNGEE.

The chain links TRBV12-3 or TRBV12-4 to TRBJ1-2; possibly TRBD1 for D (5 bases). The CDR3 consists of 13 residues. Between the trimmed V and J ends, which lost 6 bases and 6 bases, there was a span of 14 bases. DNA of the CDR3: TGTGCCAGCAGCGTGACAGAGTACGATGGCTACACCTTC. Its protein product is CASSVTEYDGYTF.

The chain couples TRBV19 to TRBJ1-6; 7 nucleotides line up with TRBD1. Unmatched junction bases numbered 7, after V lost 10 bases and J lost 10 bases. The germline V gene encodes CDR1 LNHDA and CDR2 SQIVND (reference sequence). CDR3 length: 12 residues. DNA of the CDR3: TGTGCCACTCGACAGGGAAACTCACCCCTCCACTTT. This sequence encodes CATRQGNSPLHF. The full variable domain, rest sourced from reference TRBV19 and TRBJ1-6, is DGGITQSPKYLFRKEGQNVTLSCEQNLNHDAMYWYRQDPGQGLRLIYYSQIVNDFQKGDIAEGYSVSREKKESFPLTVTSAQKNPTAFYLCATRQGNSPLHFGNGTRLTVT.

The chain couples TRBV24-1 to TRBJ2-5; unclear D gene. The germline CDR1 and CDR2 sequences are KGHDR and SFDVKD. The CDR3 is made up of 15 amino acids. Trimming pared 1 base from V and 2 bases from J, leaving 10 bases between. This chain's CDR3 is CATSDFTQRQETQYF. The CDR3 coding sequence is TGTGCCACCAGTGATTTCACCCAGAGGCAAGAGACCCAGTACTTC.